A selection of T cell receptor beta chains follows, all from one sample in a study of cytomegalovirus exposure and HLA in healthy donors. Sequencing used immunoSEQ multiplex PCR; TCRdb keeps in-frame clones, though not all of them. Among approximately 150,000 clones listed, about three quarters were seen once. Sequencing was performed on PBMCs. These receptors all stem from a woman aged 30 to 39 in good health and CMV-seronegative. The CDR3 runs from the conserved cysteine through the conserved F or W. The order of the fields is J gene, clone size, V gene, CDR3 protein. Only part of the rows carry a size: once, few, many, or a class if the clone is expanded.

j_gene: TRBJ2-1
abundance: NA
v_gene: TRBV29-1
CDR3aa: CSVEDPTGGPWNEQFF

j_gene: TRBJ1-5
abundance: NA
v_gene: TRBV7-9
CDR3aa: CASSLGDRANQPQHF

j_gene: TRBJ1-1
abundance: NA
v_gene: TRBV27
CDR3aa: CASSSYRPEDAEAFF

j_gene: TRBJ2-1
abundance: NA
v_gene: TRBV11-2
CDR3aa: CASSTQGATYNEQFF

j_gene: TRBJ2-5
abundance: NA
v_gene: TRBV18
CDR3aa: CASSPPGLSETQYF

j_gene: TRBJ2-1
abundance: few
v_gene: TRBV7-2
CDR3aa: CASSSWGAGDIGNEQFF

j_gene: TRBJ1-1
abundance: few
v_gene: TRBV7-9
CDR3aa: CASRGTGGWFEGAFF

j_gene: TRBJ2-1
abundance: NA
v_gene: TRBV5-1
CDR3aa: CASSFPDRGLSEQFF

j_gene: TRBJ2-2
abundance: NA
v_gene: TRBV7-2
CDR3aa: CASSSPGQGGELFF

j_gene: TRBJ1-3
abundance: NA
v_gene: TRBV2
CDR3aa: CASIWSGNTIYF

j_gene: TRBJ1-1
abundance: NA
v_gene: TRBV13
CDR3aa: CASSLALTQAGNTEAFF

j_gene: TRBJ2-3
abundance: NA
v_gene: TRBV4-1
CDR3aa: CASSQPGLSSTDTQYF

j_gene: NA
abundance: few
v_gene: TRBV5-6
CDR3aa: CASSEDRTGITYEQYF

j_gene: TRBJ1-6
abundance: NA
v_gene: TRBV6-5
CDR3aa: CASSYAGQGTSPLHF

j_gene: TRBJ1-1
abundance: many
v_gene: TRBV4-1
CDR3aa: CASSPMGSGTLEAFF

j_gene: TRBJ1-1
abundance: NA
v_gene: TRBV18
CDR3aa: CASSKGGDTEAFF